These T cell receptor beta chains were read from a single sample in a study of blood T cell repertoires in COVID-19. Repertoires were generated with immunoSEQ multiplex PCR, while TCRdb's copy carries only in-frame clones and drops some. Among a few hundred thousand clones, about nine tenths were seen once, and the ten largest hold about 1.7%. Sequences were obtained from PBMCs or T cells enriched from blood (not recorded which). These receptors all stem from a woman in her twenties or thirties who had recovered from COVID-19. The CDR3 runs from the conserved cysteine through the conserved F or W. A D gene is named only where the DNA matches it firmly. Where a row states a size, it is once, few, many or the class of an expanded clone; other rows omit it.

TGCGCCAGCAGTGATAAGGGAATAGCGCAAGGCTACACCTTC	CASSDKGIAQGYTF	TRBV10-2	14	NA	TRBJ1-2	NA
TGTGCCAGCAGCTTCGCTCCAGCGGGGGTGAACGGGGAGCTGTTTTTT	CASSFAPAGVNGELFF	TRBV7-3	16	NA	TRBJ2-2	TRBD2
TGTGCCAGCAGTAACCGACAGACCCAAGAGACCCAGTACTTC	CASSNRQTQETQYF	TRBV28	14	NA	TRBJ2-5	NA
TGTGCCAGCAGCTTAGTGCCGGTTAATTCACCCCTCCACTTT	CASSLVPVNSPLHF	TRBV7-2	14	few	TRBJ1-6	NA
TGTGCCAGCTTGACAGGGGGCCCAACTAATGAAAAACTGTTTTTT	CASLTGGPTNEKLFF	TRBV6-5	15	NA	TRBJ1-4	TRBD1
TGTGCCATGGCCCGGGACAGCTATGGCTACACCTTC	CAMARDSYGYTF	TRBV12-3/TRBV12-4	12	NA	TRBJ1-2	TRBD1
TGTGCCGGCTCCCCCAGGGGGCGGGGTGGTATCACTGAAGCTTTCTTT	CAGSPRGRGGITEAFF	TRBV7-9	16	NA	TRBJ1-1	TRBD1
TGTGCCTGGACCCAGGGTTACGAGCAGTACTTC	CAWTQGYEQYF	TRBV30	11	NA	TRBJ2-7	NA
TGTGCCAGCCTTCCGGGACTAGGGGATGTAGTTAGAGAGCAGTACTTC	CASLPGLGDVVREQYF	TRBV2	16	NA	TRBJ2-7	TRBD2
TGTGCCTGGAGTCGACAGGGAACTAATGAAAAACTGTTTTTT	CAWSRQGTNEKLFF	TRBV30	14	once	TRBJ1-4	TRBD1
TGCGCCAGCAGCCAAGGGCCTCAGGGCCTGCTAGGCTACACCTTC	CASSQGPQGLLGYTF	TRBV4-1	15	NA	TRBJ1-2	NA
TGTGCCAGCAGCCGAACCTGGACTAGCGGGAAGGCCGATACGCAGTATTTT	CASSRTWTSGKADTQYF	TRBV5-6	17	NA	TRBJ2-3	TRBD2
TGTGCCAGCAGTTCTGGGCTCCCTACGCAGTATTTT	CASSSGLPTQYF	TRBV12-3/TRBV12-4	12	NA	TRBJ2-3	NA